The clone carrying this T cell receptor beta chain was observed a few times. Unmatched junction bases numbered 12, after V lost 5 bases and J lost 5 bases. Germline CDR1 is MNHNS and CDR2 is SASEGT. The CDR3 runs to 17 residues. TCRdb re-called the RT-PCR reads with MiXCR, one entry per CDR3 protein. The sample holds more than 550,000 distinct CDR3 sequences, 13% to 15% seen once. The clonotype was recovered from a female donor in good health, serving as a healthy control. The rearrangement joins TRBV6-1 to TRBJ2-5; TRBD1 matches at 12 bases. Material: memory CD4+ T cells from blood. CDR3 sequence: CASSPSTGQGAWETQYF. The DNA of the CDR3 is TGTGCCAGCAGTCCCTCCACGGGACAGGGGGCTTGGGAGACCCAGTACTTC.